This T cell receptor beta chain was profiled in a study of cytomegalovirus exposure and HLA in healthy donors. Study conclusions and caveats: In a later analysis, compared with equally common non-associated chains, HLA-associated beta chains were more expanded.

In the PCR, 60 Vbeta and 13 Jbeta primers were used. Produced via immunoSEQ multiplex PCR; TCRdb's table is partial and in-frame only. The table lists approximately 150,000 clones, 80% of them singletons, with 13% to 15% in the top ten. Details on this clone: Its antigen is not known.

This CDR3 has 19 amino acids. Per germline, CDR1 LNHNV and CDR2 YYDKDF (reference sequence). V was trimmed by 5 bases and J by 3 bases, leaving 29 bases between them. The clonotype originates from a woman in her 40s in good health and CMV-seronegative. V gene TRBV15 combines with J gene TRBJ2-7; D might be TRBD2 (10 bases). Sequencing was performed on PBMCs. CDR3: CATSGTGTGRTSGIYEQYF. The DNA for the CDR3 is TGTGCCACCAGCGGGACCGGGACAGGGAGGACTAGCGGAATCTACGAGCAGTACTTC.